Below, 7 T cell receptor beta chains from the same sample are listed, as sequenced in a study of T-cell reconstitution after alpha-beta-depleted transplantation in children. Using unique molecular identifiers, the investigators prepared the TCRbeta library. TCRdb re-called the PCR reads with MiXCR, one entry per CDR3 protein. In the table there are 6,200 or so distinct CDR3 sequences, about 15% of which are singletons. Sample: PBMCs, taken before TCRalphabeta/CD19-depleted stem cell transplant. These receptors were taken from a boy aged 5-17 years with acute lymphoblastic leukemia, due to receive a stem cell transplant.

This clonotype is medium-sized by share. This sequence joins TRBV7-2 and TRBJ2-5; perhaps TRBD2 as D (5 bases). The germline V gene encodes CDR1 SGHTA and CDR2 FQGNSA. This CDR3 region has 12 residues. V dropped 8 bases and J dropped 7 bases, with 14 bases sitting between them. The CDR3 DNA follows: TGTGCCAGCCACGGACTGGCAGGGACCCAGTACTTC. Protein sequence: CASHGLAGTQYF.

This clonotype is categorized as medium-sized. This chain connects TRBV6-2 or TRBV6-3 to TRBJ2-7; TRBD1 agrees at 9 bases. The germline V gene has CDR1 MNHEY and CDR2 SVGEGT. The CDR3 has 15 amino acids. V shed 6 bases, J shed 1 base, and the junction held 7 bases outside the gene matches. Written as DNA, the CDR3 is TGTGCCAGCAGGACCCGGGACAGGGCATCCTACGAGCAGTACTTC. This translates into CASRTRDRASYEQYF.

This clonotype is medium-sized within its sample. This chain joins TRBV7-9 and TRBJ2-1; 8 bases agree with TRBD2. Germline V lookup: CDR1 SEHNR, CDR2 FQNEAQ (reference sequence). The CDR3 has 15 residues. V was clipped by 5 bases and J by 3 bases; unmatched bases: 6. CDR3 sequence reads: CASSPSAGVYNEQFF. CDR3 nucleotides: TGTGCCAGCAGCCCTTCAGCGGGGGTCTACAATGAGCAGTTCTTC.

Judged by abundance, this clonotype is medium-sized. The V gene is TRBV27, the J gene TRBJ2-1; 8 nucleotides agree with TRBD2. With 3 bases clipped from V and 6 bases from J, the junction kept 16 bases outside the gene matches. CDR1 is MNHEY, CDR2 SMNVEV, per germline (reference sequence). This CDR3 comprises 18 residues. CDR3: CASSLGPGLGFPLNEQFF. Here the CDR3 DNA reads TGTGCCAGCAGTTTGGGACCGGGACTAGGCTTCCCCCTCAATGAGCAGTTCTTC.

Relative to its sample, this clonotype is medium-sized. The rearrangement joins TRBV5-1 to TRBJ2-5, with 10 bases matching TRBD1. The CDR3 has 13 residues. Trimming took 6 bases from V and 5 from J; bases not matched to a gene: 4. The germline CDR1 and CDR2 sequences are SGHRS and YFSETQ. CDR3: CASTTGGAETQYF. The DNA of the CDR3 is TGCGCCAGCACGACAGGGGGCGCGGAGACCCAGTACTTC.

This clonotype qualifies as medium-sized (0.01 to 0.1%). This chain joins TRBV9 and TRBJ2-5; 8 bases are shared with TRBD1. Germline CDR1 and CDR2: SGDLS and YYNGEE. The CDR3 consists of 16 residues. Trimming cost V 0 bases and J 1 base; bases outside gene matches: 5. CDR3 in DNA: TGTGCCAGCAGCGTAGGCATCGGGACAGGCCAAGAGACCCAGTACTTC. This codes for CASSVGIGTGQETQYF. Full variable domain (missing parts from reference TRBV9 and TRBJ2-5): DSGVTQTPKHLITATGQRVTLRCSPRSGDLSVYWYQQSLDQGLQFLIQYYNGEERAKGNILERFSAQQFPDLHSELNLSSLELGDSALYFCASSVGIGTGQETQYFGPGTRLLVL.

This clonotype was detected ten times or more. In DNA, the CDR3 is TGTGCCAGCAGTTCCGGTGCGTCTGTAGATTCACCCCTCCACTTT. This sequence encodes CASSSGASVDSPLHF. The chain uses TRBV6-5 and TRBJ1-6; D not certain. CDR1 MNHEY and CDR2 SVGAGI come from the germline V gene. The CDR3 covers 15 residues. V was shortened by 4 bases and J by 8 bases, with 15 bases between the two germline ends.